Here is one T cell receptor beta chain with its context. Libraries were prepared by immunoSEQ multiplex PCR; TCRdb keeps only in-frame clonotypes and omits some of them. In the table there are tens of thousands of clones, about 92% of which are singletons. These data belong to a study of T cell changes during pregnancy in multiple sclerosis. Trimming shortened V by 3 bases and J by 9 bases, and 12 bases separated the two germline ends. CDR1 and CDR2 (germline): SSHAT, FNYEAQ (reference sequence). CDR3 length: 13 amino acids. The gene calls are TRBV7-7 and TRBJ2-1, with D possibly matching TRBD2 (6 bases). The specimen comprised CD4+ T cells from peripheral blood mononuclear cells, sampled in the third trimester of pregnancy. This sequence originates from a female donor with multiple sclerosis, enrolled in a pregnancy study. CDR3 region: CASSLDTSTEQFF. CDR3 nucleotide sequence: TGTGCCAGCAGCTTGGACACTAGCACTGAGCAGTTCTTC.